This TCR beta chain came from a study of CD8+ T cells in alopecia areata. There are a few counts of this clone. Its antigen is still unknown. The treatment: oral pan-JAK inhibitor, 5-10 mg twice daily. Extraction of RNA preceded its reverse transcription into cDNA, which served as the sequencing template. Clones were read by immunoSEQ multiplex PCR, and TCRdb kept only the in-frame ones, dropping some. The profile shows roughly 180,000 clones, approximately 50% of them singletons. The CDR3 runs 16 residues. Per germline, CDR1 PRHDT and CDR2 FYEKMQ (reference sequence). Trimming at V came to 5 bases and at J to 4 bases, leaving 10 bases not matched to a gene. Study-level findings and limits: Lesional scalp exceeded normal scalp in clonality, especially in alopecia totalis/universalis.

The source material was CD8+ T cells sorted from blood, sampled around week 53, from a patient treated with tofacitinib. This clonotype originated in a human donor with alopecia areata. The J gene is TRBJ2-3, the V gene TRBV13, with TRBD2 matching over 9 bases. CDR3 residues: CASSPPGGGVADTQYF. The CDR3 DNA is TGTGCCAGCAGCCCACCAGGCGGGGGGGTAGCAGATACGCAGTATTTT. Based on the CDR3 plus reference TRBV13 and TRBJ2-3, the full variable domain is AAGVIQSPRHLIKEKRETATLKCYPIPRHDTVYWYQQGPGQDPQFLISFYEKMQSDKGSIPDRFSAQQFSDYHSELNMSSLELGDSALYFCASSPPGGGVADTQYFGPGTRLTVL.